This T cell receptor beta chain was sequenced in a study of T cells in Graves' hyperthyroidism and ophthalmopathy. The germline V gene has CDR1 SGHTA and CDR2 FQGNSA. The CDR3 has 16 residues. Unmatched junction bases numbered 8, after V lost 0 bases and J lost 4 bases. RNA transcripts were the template for amplifying TCR beta CDR3 regions. First-round RT-PCR with HTBI primers amplified the TCR CDR3 region. TCRdb fed the multiplex PCR reads into MiXCR, producing one record per CDR3 protein. The sample includes a few hundred thousand distinct CDR3 sequences, approximately 13% of them seen just once. Study findings and constraints: Classification by a 13 V-J model distinguished ophthalmopathy from stable hyperthyroidism.

As regards this clonotype: Its antigen is as yet unknown.

The chain employs TRBV7-2 and TRBJ2-7, with 8 bases matching TRBD2. Source material: blood. The sequence derives from a woman aged 18-29 years with Graves' hyperthyroidism. CDR3 in amino acids: CASSLAAAGAGYEQYF. The CDR3 bases are TGTGCCAGCAGCTTAGCGGCAGCGGGGGCCGGTTACGAGCAGTACTTC.